The T cell receptor (beta chain) under discussion was sequenced for a study of T cell responses to AZD1222 COVID-19 vaccine (dated by TCRdb to the early 2020s). Background on the whole study: Because spike-specific TCR depth and breadth did not differ between the two schedules, AZD1222 recipients who got a second dose at roughly 4 weeks were pooled with those who got a second dose at roughly 12 weeks. TCR sequencing covered approximately 230 trial participants: nearly 210 given two doses of AZD1222 and some 25 given two doses of MenACWY control vaccine. Trial participants were enrolled by age into subgroups of 18-55, 56-69 and 70-plus years, and around 140, 26 and 57 TCR-sequenced participants, respectively, were included in these subgroups. General study outcomes and caveats: Spike-specific TCR breadth and depth rose significantly after two AZD1222 doses compared with day 0 and with MenACWY recipients. Conclusions about previously exposed vaccinees are limited because only six or seven AZD1222 recipients were SARS-CoV-2 seropositive at baseline. No day 14 peak-response samples were available, so repertoires were characterized only after the peak T cell response. Most participants were white British and females outnumbered males, and the authors suggested that clonal diversity may have been underestimated. CD4 TCRs associated with the vaccine covered the entire spike protein, and the dominant responses were in regions 160-218 and 743-854. The 56-69-year group was small, and its depth increase did not reach significance, likely because of low power. Reportedly, almost half of the unique spike-specific TCRs recognized epitopes lying outside the regions that are mutated in the B.1.351 and B.1.1.7 variants.

What the time point label conveys for this sample: baseline before first vaccination. Vaccinee samples were obtained from the UK trials COV001 and COV002, which included a single-blind randomized controlled phase 2/3 trial of AZD1222 (ChAdOx1 nCoV-19) in healthy adults. For TCRbeta chain sequencing, PBMC samples from trial participants were taken at day 0 and at day 28 after the second dose. The CDR3 regions of human TCRbeta chains were subjected to immunosequencing. For the original study's pipeline: Repertoire TCRs were matched against a reference library of SARS-CoV-2-specific TCRs generated with the MIRA antigen-specificity platform. Breadth meant the fraction of unique TCRs that were SARS-CoV-2-associated, whereas depth meant the fraction of total T cells that were SARS-CoV-2-associated. Using the MIRA data, every spike-specific TCR was mapped to the spike region that the TCR reacted to and assigned to either a CD4 or a CD8 class. Log10-transformed breadth and depth values were compared by one-way ANOVA with Sidak's multiple comparisons tests. The table was pulled from immuneACCESS by TCRdb, which kept in-frame rearrangements only. Such tables lose some clones; where checked, under half of the loss comes from unresolved V genes, and the rest has no known cause. V, J and clone size derive from that table, while D and trimming were established from the DNA sequence. This sample has 200,000 or so clones in its table, and around 88% of those were observed once. The ten largest clones take up more than 7% of the sample.

On this clone itself: No cognate antigen has been identified for it. The sample holds no much larger clone one base away, and base qualities are not on file.

The sequences come from peripheral blood, collected on day 0 of AZD1222 vaccination. The sequence came from an adult in good health.

The DNA is as follows: TGTGCCAGTAGTATTGCAGTGCGGAGCGATGGCTACACCTTC. This sequence encodes CASSIAVRSDGYTF. This chain joins TRBV19 to TRBJ1-2; no D gene can be assigned with confidence. The CDR3 measures 14 amino acids from cysteine to phenylalanine. Only the CDR3 region is kept as DNA, spanning 42 bases read in frame from base 1. In the germline V gene (reference sequence), CDR1 corresponds to LNHDA and CDR2 to SQIVND. The trim is 3 bases for V and 6 bases for J, with a gap of 14 bases between the germline ends.